These 9 T cell receptor beta chains were sequenced from one sample in a study of shared clonotypes between healthy human individuals. Sequencing used immunoSEQ multiplex PCR; TCRdb keeps in-frame clones, though not all of them. The data contain about 1.1 million clones, 75% to 85% of them singletons. The source material was memory CD4+ T cells from PBMCs. Noted subset: CD45RA-negative fraction. The receptors were sampled from a man between 18 and 29 years old in good health. Some clones in this sample may be carry-over from other donors' samples.

In regard to this clone: This same CDR3 is encoded by further DNA sequences in the sample. The rearrangement links TRBV7-3 to TRBJ2-3; D possibly corresponds to TRBD2 (5 bases). Germline V gives CDR1 SGHTA, CDR2 FQGTGA. This CDR3 is built from 14 residues. V lost 5 bases and J lost 0, with 9 bases in between. The CDR3 spells CASSLAGSTDTQYF. CDR3 coding DNA: TGTGCCAGCAGCCTGGCGGGTAGCACAGATACGCAGTATTTT.

The chain couples TRBV30 to TRBJ2-3, with 8 nucleotides matching TRBD1. Germline lookup yields CDR1 GTSNPN and CDR2 SVGIG (reference sequence). The CDR3 loop spans 14 amino acids. V lost 4 bases to trimming and J lost 3 bases; unmatched junction nucleotides: 6. This CDR3 reads CAWTWDRSTDTQYF. The CDR3 DNA sequence: TGTGCCTGGACCTGGGACAGGAGTACAGATACGCAGTATTTT. The full variable domain, completed using reference TRBV30 and TRBJ2-3, is SQTIHQWPATLVQPVGSPLSLECTVEGTSNPNLYWYRQAAGRGLQLLFYSVGIGQISSEVPQNLSASRPQDRQFILSSKKLLLSDSGFYLCAWTWDRSTDTQYFGPGTRLTVL.

This clone was counted once. The chain recombines TRBV5-1 with TRBJ2-2, with D possibly being TRBD2 (6 bases). In germline, CDR1 is SGHRS, CDR2 YFSETQ. The CDR3 loop spans 16 amino acids. Deletions cut 4 bases from V and 5 bases from J, with 18 bases between. The CDR3 region has the DNA TGCGCCAGCAGCCCGCACCGGGACTCAACAACCGGGGAGCTGTTTTTT. This translates into CASSPHRDSTTGELFF.

CDR3 protein: CASSPGSGLDYEQYF. The CDR3 nucleotides read TGTGCCAGCTCACCGGGCTCGGGACTAGACTACGAGCAGTACTTC. This chain uses TRBV18 with TRBJ2-7; TRBD2 agrees at 8 bases. The CDR3 runs to 15 residues. CDR1 and CDR2 from the germline V gene are KGHSH and LQKENI. V trimming: 3 bases; J trimming: 3 bases; junction bases outside the gene matches: 7.

The rearrangement uses TRBV5-1 and TRBJ1-1; D gene unclear. The CDR3 spans 16 residues. Germline V gene sequence: CDR1 SGHRS, CDR2 YFSETQ. V lost 0 bases, J lost 7 bases, and 19 bases lay in between. CDR3: CASSLAQTQARGEAFF. The CDR3 DNA sequence: TGCGCCAGCAGCTTGGCCCAGACCCAAGCTCGTGGTGAAGCTTTCTTT.

The rearrangement uses TRBV9 and TRBJ2-1; 11 nucleotides match TRBD2. Germline V gene data show CDR1 as SGDLS and CDR2 as YYNGEE. The CDR3 covers 15 residues. V was pared by 4 bases and J by 9 bases, with 9 bases of the junction left unmatched. This CDR3 is CASSFTSGSLIEQFF. CDR3 sequence (DNA): TGTGCCAGCAGCTTCACTAGCGGGAGTTTGATTGAGCAGTTCTTC.

A word on this clone: Other DNA sequences in the sample encode the same CDR3. The chain uses TRBV5-6 and TRBJ2-3, with 15 bases aligning to TRBD2. This CDR3 spans 16 amino acids. The J segment lost 4 bases and the V segment lost 4 bases, leaving 4 bases of the junction unmatched. Germline V lookup: CDR1 SGHDT, CDR2 YYEEEE. Here the CDR3 reads CASSRTSGRVADTQYF. The CDR3 nucleotides are TGTGCCAGCAGCCGGACTAGCGGGAGGGTGGCAGATACGCAGTATTTT.

There are a few counts of this clone. This chain links TRBV2 with TRBJ2-7; D gene ambiguous. The CDR3 sequence is 15 residues long. The V gene lost 7 bases and the J gene lost 3 bases, with 19 bases spanning the gap. Germline CDR1 and CDR2: SNHLY and FYNNEI. The CDR3 reads CASKFGLGVSYEQYF. CDR3 DNA sequence: TGTGCCAGCAAGTTCGGTCTAGGTGTCAGCTACGAGCAGTACTTC.

The chain employs TRBV28 and TRBJ2-7; no firm D call. The CDR3 consists of 13 residues. CDR1 and CDR2 from the germline V gene are MDHEN and SYDVKM. The ends were cut back, 2 bases at V and 6 bases at J, with 11 bases in the middle. The CDR3 nucleotides read TGTGCCAGCAGTTTAGGTCAGGTCGGCGAGCAGTACTTC. Residues: CASSLGQVGEQYF.